These 15 T cell receptor beta chains were all obtained from the same sample, sequenced in a study of shared clonotypes between healthy human individuals. This table comes from immunoSEQ multiplex PCR, and its TCRdb copy is limited to in-frame clones, with some not included. Seen here are 2 million to 2.5 million clones, under 95% observed once, and the top ten hold about 0.34%. Material for sequencing was naive CD4+ T cells from PBMCs. The subset was: CD45RA+ positively selected. Receptors were obtained from a man aged 18-30 years in good health. Some clones in this sample may be carry-over from other donors' samples.

The chain is built from TRBV18 and TRBJ2-1; weak D call: TRBD1 (5 bases). The CDR3 extends over 14 amino acids. V was trimmed by 1 base and J by 6 bases, leaving 10 bases between them. Germline CDR1 KGHSH, CDR2 LQKENI. DNA for the CDR3: TGTGCCAGCTCACCACGCAGGGATAGCAATGAGCAGTTCTTC. It translates to CASSPRRDSNEQFF.

J is TRBJ2-7 and V is TRBV27, with a possible D match to TRBD2 (6 bases). Trimming removed 5 bases from V and 1 base from J, with 15 bases in between. CDR1 is MNHEY and CDR2 is SMNVEV in the germline V gene (reference sequence). There are 15 residues in the CDR3. The CDR3 DNA follows: TGTGCCAGCAGTCTTAGGTTAGCGGAATCCTACGAGCAGTACTTC. Amino acid sequence: CASSLRLAESYEQYF.

In DNA form, the CDR3 reads TGCGCCAGCAGCTTGGAAGGGCGGACAGGGCTCCATGCCGGGGAGCTGTTTTTT. Translating it yields CASSLEGRTGLHAGELFF. V gene TRBV5-1 combines with J gene TRBJ2-2, with 8 nucleotides matching TRBD1. The germline V gene encodes CDR1 SGHRS and CDR2 YFSETQ. V trimming: 0 bases; J trimming: 6 bases; junction bases outside the gene matches: 13. The CDR3 runs 18 residues.

The rearrangement links TRBV6-1 to TRBJ1-2; 9 bases match TRBD1. The CDR3 runs to 14 residues. V was pared by 5 bases and J by 5 bases, with 6 bases of the junction left unmatched. CDR1 is MNHNS, CDR2 SASEGT, per germline. CDR3 nucleotides: TGTGCCAGCAGTCCCCGGGACAGGGAATATGGCTACACCTTC. Amino acids: CASSPRDREYGYTF.

This chain connects TRBV28 to TRBJ1-5; D gene uncertain. Trimming cost V 3 bases and J 2 bases, with 11 bases left between them. The CDR3 spans 15 residues. CDR1 and CDR2 from the germline V gene are MDHEN and SYDVKM. This chain's CDR3 is CASSFEGSGNQPQHF. Written as DNA, the CDR3 is TGTGCCAGCAGTTTTGAGGGTAGCGGCAATCAGCCCCAGCATTTT.

This clone was picked up one time. This chain connects TRBV11-2 to TRBJ2-5; TRBD1 or TRBD2 may be the D gene (5 bases each). The CDR3 has 14 amino acids. CDR1 is SGHAT and CDR2 is FQNNGV in the germline V gene. The ends were cut back, 5 bases at V and 4 bases at J, with 14 bases in the middle. The CDR3: CASSPIDGGETQYF. In DNA form, the CDR3 reads TGTGCCAGCAGCCCGATCGATGGGGGAGAGACCCAGTACTTC.

The chain is built from TRBV7-9 and TRBJ1-2, with 9 bases that match TRBD1. Per germline, CDR1 SEHNR and CDR2 FQNEAQ (reference sequence). V gave up 5 bases and J gave up 2 bases; unmatched junction bases: 3. The CDR3 contains 14 residues. The CDR3 DNA reads TGTGCCAGCAGCATAGGACAGGGGAACTATGGCTACACCTTC. This translates into CASSIGQGNYGYTF.

The CDR3 DNA sequence: TGTGCCAGCAGCCGCGGTGTGTCGGCCAGCACAGATACGCAGTATTTT. Translating it yields CASSRGVSASTDTQYF. The gene calls are TRBV9 and TRBJ2-3; no clear D gene. The CDR3 extends over 16 amino acids. The germline V and J ends were trimmed by 4 bases and 0 bases, with 15 bases remaining between them. Germline lookup yields CDR1 SGDLS and CDR2 YYNGEE.

The genes are TRBV11-1 and TRBJ1-2; D is unclear. The CDR3 is made up of 12 amino acids. Trimming removed 4 bases from V and 13 bases from J, with 16 bases in between. Germline values: CDR1 SGHAT, CDR2 FQDESV (reference sequence). CDR3: CASSSPDRVPTF. CDR3 nucleotide sequence: TGTGCCAGCAGCTCTCCAGACCGGGTTCCCACCTTC.

CDR3 nucleotide sequence: TGTGCCAGCAGGCCCGAAGGCAGGGTTTACGAGCAGTACTTC. It translates to CASRPEGRVYEQYF. The gene calls are TRBV6-5 and TRBJ2-7; D possibly corresponds to TRBD1 (5 bases). The CDR3 loop spans 14 amino acids. The V and J ends lost 6 bases and 4 bases respectively, with 16 bases between them. Looked up from germline, CDR1 is MNHEY and CDR2 is SVGAGI.

This chain uses TRBV7-9 with TRBJ2-4; 8 nucleotides line up with TRBD1. With 5 bases clipped from V and 0 bases from J, the junction kept 12 bases outside the gene matches. Germline CDR1 reads SEHNR; CDR2 reads FQNEAQ (reference sequence). This CDR3 is built from 18 residues. In nucleotides, the CDR3 is TGTGCCAGCAGCCCCCGGACAGGGCCCCTCCTAGCCAAAAACATTCAGTACTTC. Protein sequence: CASSPRTGPLLAKNIQYF.

This clone was found once. The genes are TRBV5-1 and TRBJ2-5, with D perhaps TRBD1 or TRBD2 (6 bases each). This CDR3 is built from 15 residues. Trimming stripped 4 bases from V and 4 bases from J, with 17 bases between. CDR1 and CDR2 (germline): SGHRS, YFSETQ. The CDR3 bases are TGCGCCAGCAGCCCCCGCGGAGGGGGGCCAGAGACCCAGTACTTC. Protein: CASSPRGGGPETQYF.

This rearrangement joins TRBV6-1 to TRBJ1-2; D is unresolved. This CDR3 spans 14 amino acids. Germline CDR1 and CDR2: MNHNS and SASEGT. Trimming left V 4 bases short and J 2 bases short, with 11 bases between. The CDR3 DNA sequence: TGTGCCAGCAGTGTTACAACGAACAACTATGGCTACACCTTC. Translation: CASSVTTNNYGYTF.

The rearrangement joins TRBV18 to TRBJ2-5, with no clear D. There are 15 residues in the CDR3. CDR1 is KGHSH and CDR2 is LQKENI in the germline V gene. Trimming removed 8 bases at V and 1 base at J, with 17 bases between. The CDR3 protein is CASQITVASQETQYF. In nucleotides, the CDR3 is TGTGCCAGCCAAATCACCGTGGCATCCCAAGAGACCCAGTACTTC.

V and J are TRBV5-1 and TRBJ1-4; 9 bases align to TRBD1. Germline V gene data show CDR1 as SGHRS and CDR2 as YFSETQ. There are 15 residues in the CDR3. Trimming cost V 4 bases and J 7 bases; bases outside gene matches: 8. The CDR3 DNA reads as TGCGCCAGCAGCCCATACAGGGGGCTGGGTGAAAAACTGTTTTTT. Amino acids: CASSPYRGLGEKLFF.